This T cell receptor (beta chain) was identified during a study of shared clonotypes between healthy human individuals. This clone appeared many times. Its specificity is not known. The study's findings and limits: Among donors, the sharing of clonotypes was expected to be influenced by sequencing depth. Sample collection involved blood only; tissue repertoires are likely different.

The length of the CDR3 is 13 residues. Germline V CDR1 and CDR2: MNHEY, SMNVEV (reference sequence). With 3 bases removed from V and 6 bases from J, the gap between germline ends came to 9 bases. Per sorted-subset replicate PCR, input was about 180 ng DNA, representing around 30,000 T cell genomes. The data were produced by immunoSEQ multiplex PCR, yet TCRdb's version contains in-frame clones alone and is incomplete. There are approximately 940,000 clones in the sample; approximately 80% occur only once, and roughly 1.5% lies in the top ten. Sequencing was carried out using memory CD4+ T cells sorted from blood. This sample's subset: CD45RA-negative fraction. The clonotype comes from a man aged 18 to 29 in good health. The J gene is TRBJ1-5, the V gene TRBV27; perhaps TRBD1 as D (6 bases). CDR3 nucleotides: TGTGCCAGCAGTTTTGAGGGGGGTCAGCCCCAGCATTTT. Protein sequence: CASSFEGGQPQHF.